Here is one TCR beta chain with its context. The antigen is undetermined. The data originate from a study of OX40 agonist ivuxolimab in advanced cancers. Findings of the study overall: Antigen targets of the expanded peripheral T cells went undetermined.

TCRdb's copy holds only in-frame clones and misses some; the assay was immunoSEQ multiplex PCR. The profile shows 98,000 or so clones, roughly 91% of them singletons. The TCR sequence derives from an adult with an advanced solid tumor such as melanoma, head and neck, liver or kidney cancer. Sequencing was performed on CD4+ or CD8+ T cells sorted from blood, taken in a trial of the OX40 agonist ivuxolimab.

DNA of the CDR3: TGCGCCAGCAGCTCCGATACAGGGGGCTATGGCTACACCTTC. Amino acids: CASSSDTGGYGYTF. The chain has TRBV5-1 and TRBJ1-2; TRBD1 agrees at 8 bases. CDR3 size: 14 residues. V lost 3 bases, J lost 4 bases, and 5 bases stayed unmatched. From germline, CDR1 is SGHRS and CDR2 YFSETQ.